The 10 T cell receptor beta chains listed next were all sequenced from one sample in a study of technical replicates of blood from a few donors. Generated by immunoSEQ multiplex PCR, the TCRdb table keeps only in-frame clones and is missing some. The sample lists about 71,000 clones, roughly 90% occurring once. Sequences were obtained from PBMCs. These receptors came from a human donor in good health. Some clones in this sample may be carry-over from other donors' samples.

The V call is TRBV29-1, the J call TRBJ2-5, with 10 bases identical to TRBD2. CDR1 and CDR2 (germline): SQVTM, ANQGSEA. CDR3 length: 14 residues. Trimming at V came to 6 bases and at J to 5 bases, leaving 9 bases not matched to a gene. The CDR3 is CSVELAGSPETQYF. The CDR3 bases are TGCAGCGTGGAACTAGCGGGGTCGCCGGAGACCCAGTACTTC.

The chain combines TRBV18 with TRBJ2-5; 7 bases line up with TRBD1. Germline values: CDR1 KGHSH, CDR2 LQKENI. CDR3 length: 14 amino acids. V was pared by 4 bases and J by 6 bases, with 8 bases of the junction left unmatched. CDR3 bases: TGTGCCAGCTCACACAGGGGATTAGCAAAGACCCAGTACTTC. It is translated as CASSHRGLAKTQYF.

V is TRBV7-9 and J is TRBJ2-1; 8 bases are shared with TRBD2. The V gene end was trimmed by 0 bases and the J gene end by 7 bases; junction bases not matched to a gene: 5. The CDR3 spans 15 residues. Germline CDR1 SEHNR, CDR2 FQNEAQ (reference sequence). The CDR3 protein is CASSLATGGRNEQFF. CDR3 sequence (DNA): TGTGCCAGCAGCTTAGCTACGGGAGGGAGGAATGAGCAGTTCTTC. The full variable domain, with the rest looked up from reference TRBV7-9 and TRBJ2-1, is DTGVSQNPRHKITKRGQNVTFRCDPISEHNRLYWYRQTLGQGPEFLTYFQNEAQLEKSRLLSDRFSAERPKGSFSTLEIQRTEQGDSAMYLCASSLATGGRNEQFFGPGTRLTVL.

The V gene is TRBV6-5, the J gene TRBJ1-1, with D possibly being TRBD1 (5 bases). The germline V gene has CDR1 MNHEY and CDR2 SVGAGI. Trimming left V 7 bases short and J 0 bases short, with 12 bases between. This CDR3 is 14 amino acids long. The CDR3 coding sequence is TGTGCCAGCACCGCGGGGCTCATGAACACTGAAGCTTTCTTT. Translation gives CASTAGLMNTEAFF.

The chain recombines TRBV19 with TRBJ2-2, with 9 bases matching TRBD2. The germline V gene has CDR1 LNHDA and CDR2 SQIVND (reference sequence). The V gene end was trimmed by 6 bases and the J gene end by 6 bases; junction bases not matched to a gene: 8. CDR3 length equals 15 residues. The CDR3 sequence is CASRTGTSSPGELFF. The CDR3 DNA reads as TGTGCCAGTAGGACCGGGACTAGCTCCCCCGGGGAGCTGTTTTTT.

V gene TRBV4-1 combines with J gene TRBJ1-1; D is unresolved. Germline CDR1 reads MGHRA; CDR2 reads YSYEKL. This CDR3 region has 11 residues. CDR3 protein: CVRLMDTEAFF. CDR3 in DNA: TGCGTACGACTCATGGACACTGAAGCTTTCTTT.

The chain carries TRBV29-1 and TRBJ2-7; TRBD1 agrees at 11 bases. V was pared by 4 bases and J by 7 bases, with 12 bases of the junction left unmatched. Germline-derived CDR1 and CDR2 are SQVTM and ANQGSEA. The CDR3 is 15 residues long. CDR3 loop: CSVGVLGQGVGEQYF. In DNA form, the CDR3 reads TGCAGCGTTGGGGTGTTGGGACAGGGGGTAGGGGAGCAGTACTTC.

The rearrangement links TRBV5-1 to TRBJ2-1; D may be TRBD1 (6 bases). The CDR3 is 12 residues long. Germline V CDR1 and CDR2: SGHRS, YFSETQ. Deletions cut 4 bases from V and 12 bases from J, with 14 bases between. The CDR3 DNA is TGCGCCAGCAGCCGAGGGGGTGATAGGCAGTTCTTC. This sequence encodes CASSRGGDRQFF.

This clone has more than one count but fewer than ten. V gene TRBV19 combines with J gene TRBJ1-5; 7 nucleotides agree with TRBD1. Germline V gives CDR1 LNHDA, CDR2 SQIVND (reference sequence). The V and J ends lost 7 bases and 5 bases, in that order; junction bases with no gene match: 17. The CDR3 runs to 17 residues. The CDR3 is CASIPRITGTAYQPQHF. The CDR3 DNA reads TGTGCCAGTATCCCGAGGATTACCGGGACAGCATATCAGCCCCAGCATTTT.

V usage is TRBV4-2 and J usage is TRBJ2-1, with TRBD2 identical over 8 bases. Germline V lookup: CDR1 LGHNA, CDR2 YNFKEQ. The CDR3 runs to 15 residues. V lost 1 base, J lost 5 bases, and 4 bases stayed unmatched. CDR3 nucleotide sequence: TGTGCCAGCAGCCAAGCGGGGGGGCTACACAATGAGCAGTTCTTC. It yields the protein CASSQAGGLHNEQFF.